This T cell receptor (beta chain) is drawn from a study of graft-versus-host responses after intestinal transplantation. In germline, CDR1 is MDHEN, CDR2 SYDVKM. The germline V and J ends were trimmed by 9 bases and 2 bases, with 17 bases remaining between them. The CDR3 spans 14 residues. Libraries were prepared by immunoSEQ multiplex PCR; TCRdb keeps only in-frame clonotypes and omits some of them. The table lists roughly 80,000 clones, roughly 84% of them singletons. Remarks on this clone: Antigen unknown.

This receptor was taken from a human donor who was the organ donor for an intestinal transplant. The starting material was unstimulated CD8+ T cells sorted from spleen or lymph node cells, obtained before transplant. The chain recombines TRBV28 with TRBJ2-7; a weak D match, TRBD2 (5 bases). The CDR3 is CASTGLSPAYEQYF. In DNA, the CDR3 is TGTGCCAGTACCGGACTTTCACCCGCCTACGAGCAGTACTTC. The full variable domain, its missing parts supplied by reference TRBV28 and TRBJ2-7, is DVKVTQSSRYLVKRTGEKVFLECVQDMDHENMFWYRQDPGLGLRLIYFSYDVKMKEKGDIPEGYSVSREKKERFSLILESASTNQTSMYLCASTGLSPAYEQYFGPGTRLTVT.